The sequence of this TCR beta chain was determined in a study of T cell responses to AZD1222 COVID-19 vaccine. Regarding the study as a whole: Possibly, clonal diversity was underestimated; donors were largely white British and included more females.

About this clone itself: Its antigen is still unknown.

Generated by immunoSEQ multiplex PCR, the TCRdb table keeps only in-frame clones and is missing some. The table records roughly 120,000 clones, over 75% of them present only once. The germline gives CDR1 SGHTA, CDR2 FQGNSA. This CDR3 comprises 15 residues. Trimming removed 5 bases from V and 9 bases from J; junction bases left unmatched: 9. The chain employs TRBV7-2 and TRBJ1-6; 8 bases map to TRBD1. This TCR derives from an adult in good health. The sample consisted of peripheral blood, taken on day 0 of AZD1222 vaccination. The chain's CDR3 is CASSPYLQGGSPLHF. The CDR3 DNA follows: TGTGCCAGCAGCCCATACCTACAGGGGGGTTCACCCCTCCACTTT.